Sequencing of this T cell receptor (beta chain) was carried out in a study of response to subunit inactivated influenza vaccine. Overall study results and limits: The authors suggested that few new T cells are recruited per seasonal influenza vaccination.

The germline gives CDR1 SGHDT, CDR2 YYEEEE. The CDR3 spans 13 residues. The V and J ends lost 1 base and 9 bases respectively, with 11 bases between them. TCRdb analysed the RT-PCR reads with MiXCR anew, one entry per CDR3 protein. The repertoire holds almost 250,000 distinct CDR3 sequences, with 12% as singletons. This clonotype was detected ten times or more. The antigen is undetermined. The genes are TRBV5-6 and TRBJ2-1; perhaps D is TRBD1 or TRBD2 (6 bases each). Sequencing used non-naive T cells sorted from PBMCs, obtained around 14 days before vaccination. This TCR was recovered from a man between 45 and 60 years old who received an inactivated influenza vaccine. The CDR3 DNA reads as TGTGCCAGCAGCTTGAAGGGGGGCATTGAGCAGTTCTTC. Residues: CASSLKGGIEQFF. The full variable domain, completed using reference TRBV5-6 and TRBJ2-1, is DAGVTQSPTHLIKTRGQQVTLRCSPKSGHDTVSWYQQALGQGPQFIFQYYEEEERQRGNFPDRFSGHQFPNYSSELNVNALLLGDSALYLCASSLKGGIEQFFGPGTRLTVL.